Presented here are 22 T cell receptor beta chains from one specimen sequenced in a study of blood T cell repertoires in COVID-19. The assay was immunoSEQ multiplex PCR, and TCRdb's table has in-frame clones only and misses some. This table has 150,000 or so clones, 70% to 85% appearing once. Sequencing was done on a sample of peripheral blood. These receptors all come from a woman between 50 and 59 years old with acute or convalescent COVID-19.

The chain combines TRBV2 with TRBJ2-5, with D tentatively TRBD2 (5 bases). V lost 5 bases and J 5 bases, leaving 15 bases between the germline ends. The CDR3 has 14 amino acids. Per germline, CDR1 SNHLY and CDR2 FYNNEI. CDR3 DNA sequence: TGTGCCAGCAGTCCCTTTCGGGATCCGGAGACCCAGTACTTC. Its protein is CASSPFRDPETQYF.

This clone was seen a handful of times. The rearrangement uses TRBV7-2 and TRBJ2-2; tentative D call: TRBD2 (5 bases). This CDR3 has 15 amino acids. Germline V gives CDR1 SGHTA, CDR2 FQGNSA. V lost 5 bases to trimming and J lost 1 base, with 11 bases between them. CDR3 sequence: CASSPRRGNTGELFF. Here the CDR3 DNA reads TGTGCCAGCAGCCCCCGTCGGGGGAACACCGGGGAGCTGTTTTTT. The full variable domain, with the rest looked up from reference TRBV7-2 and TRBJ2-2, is GAGVSQSPSNKVTEKGKDVELRCDPISGHTALYWYRQSLGQGLEFLIYFQGNSAPDKSGLPSDRFSAERTGGSVSTLTIQRTQQEDSAVYLCASSPRRGNTGELFFGEGSRLTVL.

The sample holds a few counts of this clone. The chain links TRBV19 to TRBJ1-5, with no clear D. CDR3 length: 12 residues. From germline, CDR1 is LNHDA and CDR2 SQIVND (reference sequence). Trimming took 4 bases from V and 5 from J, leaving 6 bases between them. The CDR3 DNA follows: TGTGCCAGTAGTAGCCCGGATCAGCCCCAGCATTTT. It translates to CASSSPDQPQHF.

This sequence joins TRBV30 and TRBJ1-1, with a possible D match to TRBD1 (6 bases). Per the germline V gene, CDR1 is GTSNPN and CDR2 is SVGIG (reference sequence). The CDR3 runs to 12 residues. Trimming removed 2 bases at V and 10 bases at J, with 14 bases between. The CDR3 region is CAWSIRTATAFF. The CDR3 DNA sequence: TGTGCCTGGAGTATTCGGACAGCGACAGCTTTCTTT.

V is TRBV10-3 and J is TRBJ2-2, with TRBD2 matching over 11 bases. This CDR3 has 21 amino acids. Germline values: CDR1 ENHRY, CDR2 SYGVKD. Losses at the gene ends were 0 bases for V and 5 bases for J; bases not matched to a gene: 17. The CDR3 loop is CAISESNSGTSGRILTGELFF. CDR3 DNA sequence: TGTGCCATCAGTGAGTCGAACTCGGGAACTAGCGGGAGAATCTTGACCGGGGAGCTGTTTTTT.

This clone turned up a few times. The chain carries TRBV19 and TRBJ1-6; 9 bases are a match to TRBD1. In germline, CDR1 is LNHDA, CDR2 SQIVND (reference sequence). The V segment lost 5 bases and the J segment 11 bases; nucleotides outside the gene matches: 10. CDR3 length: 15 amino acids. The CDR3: CASSYRDRDRTPLHF. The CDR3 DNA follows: TGTGCCAGTAGTTACCGGGACAGGGATCGGACACCCCTCCACTTT.

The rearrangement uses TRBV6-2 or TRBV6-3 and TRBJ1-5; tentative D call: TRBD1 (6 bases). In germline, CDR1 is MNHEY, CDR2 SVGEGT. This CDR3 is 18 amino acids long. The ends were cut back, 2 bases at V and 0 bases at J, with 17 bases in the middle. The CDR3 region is CASSYPGRGGPSNQPQHF. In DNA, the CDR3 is TGTGCCAGCAGTTACCCCGGCAGGGGCGGTCCTAGCAATCAGCCCCAGCATTTT.

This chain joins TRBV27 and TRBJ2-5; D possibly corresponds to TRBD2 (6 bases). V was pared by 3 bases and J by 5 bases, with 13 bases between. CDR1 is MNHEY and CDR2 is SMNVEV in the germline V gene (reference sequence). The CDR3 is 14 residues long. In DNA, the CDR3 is TGTGCCAGCAGTTTGTCTTCGGGAGTGGAGACCCAGTACTTC. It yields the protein CASSLSSGVETQYF.

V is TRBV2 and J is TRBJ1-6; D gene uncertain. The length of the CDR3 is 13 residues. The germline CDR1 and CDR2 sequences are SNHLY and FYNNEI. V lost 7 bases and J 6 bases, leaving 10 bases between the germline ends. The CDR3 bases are TGTGCCAGCAAGCGGGTGGTTAATTCACCCCTCCACTTT. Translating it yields CASKRVVNSPLHF.

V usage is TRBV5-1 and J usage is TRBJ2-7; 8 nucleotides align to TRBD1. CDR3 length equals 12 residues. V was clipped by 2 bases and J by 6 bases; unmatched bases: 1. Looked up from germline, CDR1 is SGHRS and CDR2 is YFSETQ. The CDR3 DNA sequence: TGCGCCAGCAGCTTCCAGGGGGCCGAGCAGTACTTC. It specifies CASSFQGAEQYF.

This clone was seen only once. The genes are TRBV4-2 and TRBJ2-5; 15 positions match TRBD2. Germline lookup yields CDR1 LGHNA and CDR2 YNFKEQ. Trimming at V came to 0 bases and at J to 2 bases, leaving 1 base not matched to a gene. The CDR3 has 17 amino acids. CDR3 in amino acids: CASSQDGLAGGQETQYF. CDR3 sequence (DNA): TGTGCCAGCAGCCAAGATGGACTAGCGGGAGGGCAAGAGACCCAGTACTTC.

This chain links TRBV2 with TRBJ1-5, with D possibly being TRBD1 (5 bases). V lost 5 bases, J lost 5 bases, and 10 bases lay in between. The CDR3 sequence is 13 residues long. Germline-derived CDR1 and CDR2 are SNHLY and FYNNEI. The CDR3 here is CASSNWGHQPQHF. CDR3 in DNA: TGTGCCAGCAGTAACTGGGGCCATCAGCCCCAGCATTTT.

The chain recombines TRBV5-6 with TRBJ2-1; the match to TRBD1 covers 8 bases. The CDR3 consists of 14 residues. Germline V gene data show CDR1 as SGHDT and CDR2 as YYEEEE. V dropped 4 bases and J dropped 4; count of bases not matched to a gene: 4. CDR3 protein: CASSNRDRYNEQFF. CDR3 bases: TGTGCCAGCAGCAACCGGGACAGGTACAATGAGCAGTTCTTC.

CDR3 in amino acids: CASSHPLGGTGDGYTF. CDR3 nucleotide sequence: TGTGCCAGCAGCCATCCACTCGGCGGGACAGGAGATGGCTACACCTTC. The rearrangement uses TRBV3-1 (or the pseudogene TRBV3-2) and TRBJ1-2, with 8 bases that match TRBD1. The CDR3 loop spans 16 amino acids. J gave up 6 bases and V 3 bases, and 12 bases lay outside the gene matches. Germline CDR1 is LGHDT and CDR2 is YNNKEL (reference sequence).

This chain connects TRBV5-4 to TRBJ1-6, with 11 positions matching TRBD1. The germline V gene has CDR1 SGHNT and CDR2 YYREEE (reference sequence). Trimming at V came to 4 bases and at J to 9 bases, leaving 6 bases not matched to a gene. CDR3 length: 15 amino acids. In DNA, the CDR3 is TGTGCCAGCAGCCGGCCCGGACAGGGGGCTTCACCCCTCCACTTT. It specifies CASSRPGQGASPLHF.

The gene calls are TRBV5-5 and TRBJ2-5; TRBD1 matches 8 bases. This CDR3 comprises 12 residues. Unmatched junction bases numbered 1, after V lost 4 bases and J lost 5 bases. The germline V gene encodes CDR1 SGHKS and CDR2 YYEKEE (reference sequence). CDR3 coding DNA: TGTGCCAGCAGCGGGGACAGGGAGACCCAGTACTTC. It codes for CASSGDRETQYF.

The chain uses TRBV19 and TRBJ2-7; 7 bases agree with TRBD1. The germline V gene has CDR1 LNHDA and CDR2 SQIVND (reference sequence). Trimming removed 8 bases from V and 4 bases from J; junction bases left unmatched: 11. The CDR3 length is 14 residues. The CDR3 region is CASRRDSFNYEQYF. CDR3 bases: TGTGCCAGTCGCCGGGACAGCTTCAATTACGAGCAGTACTTC. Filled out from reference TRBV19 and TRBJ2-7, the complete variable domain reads DGGITQSPKYLFRKEGQNVTLSCEQNLNHDAMYWYRQDPGQGLRLIYYSQIVNDFQKGDIAEGYSVSREKKESFPLTVTSAQKNPTAFYLCASRRDSFNYEQYFGPGTRLTVT.

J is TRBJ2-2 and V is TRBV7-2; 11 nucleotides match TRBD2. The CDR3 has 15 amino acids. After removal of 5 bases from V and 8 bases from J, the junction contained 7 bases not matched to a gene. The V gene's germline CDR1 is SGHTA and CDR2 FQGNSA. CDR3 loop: CASSGSRLAGGELFF. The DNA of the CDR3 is TGTGCCAGCAGCGGTTCGCGACTAGCGGGAGGGGAGCTGTTTTTT.

The CDR3 region has the DNA TGTGCCAGCAGCTTATTTCGGGAGTCCTACGAGCAGTACTTC. Protein sequence: CASSLFRESYEQYF. The J gene is TRBJ2-7, the V gene TRBV7-2; a possible D gene is TRBD2 (6 bases). The CDR3 is 14 amino acids. Germline CDR1 reads SGHTA; CDR2 reads FQGNSA. Trimming pared 2 bases from V and 1 base from J, leaving 9 bases between.

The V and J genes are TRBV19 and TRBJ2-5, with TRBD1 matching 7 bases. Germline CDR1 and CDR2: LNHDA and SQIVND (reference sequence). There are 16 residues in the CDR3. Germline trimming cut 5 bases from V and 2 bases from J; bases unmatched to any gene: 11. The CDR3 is CASSRRHGQVQETQYF. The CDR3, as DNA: TGTGCCAGTAGTCGAAGACATGGACAGGTTCAAGAGACCCAGTACTTC.

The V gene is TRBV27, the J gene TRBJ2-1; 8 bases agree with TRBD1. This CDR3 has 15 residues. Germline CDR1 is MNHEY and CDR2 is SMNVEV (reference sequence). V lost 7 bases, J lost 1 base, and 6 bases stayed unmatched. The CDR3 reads CASKPYRGSYNEQFF. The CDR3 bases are TGTGCCAGCAAACCCTACAGGGGGTCCTACAATGAGCAGTTCTTC.

Here the CDR3 reads CASSIGTGVGNSPLHF. As DNA, the CDR3 is TGCGCCAGCAGCATCGGGACAGGGGTTGGTAATTCACCCCTCCACTTT. The rearrangement links TRBV5-1 to TRBJ1-6; 10 bases align to TRBD1. The CDR3 has 16 amino acids. The germline V gene encodes CDR1 SGHRS and CDR2 YFSETQ. V dropped 4 bases and J dropped 6; count of bases not matched to a gene: 7.